This T cell receptor beta chain stems from a study of T cells in lung cancer brain metastases. Study conclusions and caveats: Most clones were lesion-specific, with limited overlap between paired lesions (mean Morisita index approximately 0.24).

Either synchronous oligometastatic disease or delayed solitary brain metastasis recurrence led to resection. Patients with a history of multiple malignancies were excluded. Note on this clone: Its antigen is unknown.

Paired samples had equal genomic DNA input, ranging 2.24 to 4.92 ug. Profiling relied on immunoSEQ multiplex PCR, and the TCRdb table lists in-frame clones only, not all of them. This sample yields some 3,000 clones, of which around 90% are seen a single time; around 4.4% belongs to the top ten. The CDR3 covers 14 residues. The V end was cut by 8 bases, the J end by 11 bases, with 24 bases between. Germline values: CDR1 SGHTA, CDR2 FQGNSA. Sequenced sample: tumor tissue from the primary lung tumor. The receptor comes from a woman in her 50s with non-small cell lung cancer. The V and J genes are TRBV7-2 and TRBJ1-1; D is undetermined. CDR3 protein: CASRTSGAGVGAFF. The DNA for the CDR3 is TGTGCCAGCCGAACCTCCGGCGCGGGTGTGGGCGCTTTCTTT. Complete variable domain (other parts from reference TRBV7-2 and TRBJ1-1): GAGVSQSPSNKVTEKGKDVELRCDPISGHTALYWYRQSLGQGLEFLIYFQGNSAPDKSGLPSDRFSAERTGGSVSTLTIQRTQQEDSAVYLCASRTSGAGVGAFFGQGTRLTVV.